This TCR beta chain originates from a study of T cell responses to AZD1222 COVID-19 vaccine. Findings and caveats of the study: None of the repertoires were sampled until the peak T cell response had passed. Clonal diversity was possibly underestimated, and the donors were mostly white British, with more females. Spike-wide coverage was observed for vaccine-associated CD4 TCRs, with dominant responses at 160-218 and 743-854.

The CDR3 spans 12 residues. Germline CDR1 reads SGDLS; CDR2 reads YYNGEE. V shed 0 bases and J shed 9 bases, with 7 bases lying between them. TCRdb keeps only in-frame clones here, not all; method: immunoSEQ multiplex PCR. The sample records about 130,000 clones, approximately 90% being singletons. Regarding this clone: The antigen remains unidentified.

The specimen was peripheral blood, collected on day 0 of AZD1222 vaccination. J is TRBJ2-4 and V is TRBV9; no firm D call. This receptor was identified in an adult in good health. The CDR3 sequence: CASSVGSSIQYF. For the CDR3, the DNA is TGTGCCAGCAGCGTAGGATCGAGCATTCAGTACTTC.